The source of this T cell receptor beta chain is a study of vaccination and CD4 T cells after COVID-19. As regards this clonotype: Its antigen remains unidentified.

Specified treatment: approximately nine-day PBMC culture with coronavirus spike peptide pools or control peptides (ViraFEST assay). At the Johns Hopkins FTIC core, DNA taken from cultured CD4+ T cells was sequenced by way of the Oncomine TCR Beta short-read assay. TCRdb redid the calling of the PCR reads with MiXCR, one entry per CDR3 protein. The sample includes 20,000 or so distinct CDR3 sequences, 60% to 80% seen only once; the top ten take under 10%. CDR3 length: 15 amino acids. Trimming cost V 6 bases and J 2 bases, with 14 bases left between them. Germline assignment: CDR1 MNHEY and CDR2 SVGEGT.

J is TRBJ1-5 and V is TRBV6-2 or TRBV6-3; no definite D call. Sequenced sample: CD4+ T cells from blood, cultured in vitro. This TCR was recovered from a human donor who had recovered from COVID-19. CDR3: CASRSGSGGNQPQHF. For the CDR3, the DNA is TGTGCCAGCAGGTCAGGTTCTGGGGGCAATCAGCCCCAGCATTTT.